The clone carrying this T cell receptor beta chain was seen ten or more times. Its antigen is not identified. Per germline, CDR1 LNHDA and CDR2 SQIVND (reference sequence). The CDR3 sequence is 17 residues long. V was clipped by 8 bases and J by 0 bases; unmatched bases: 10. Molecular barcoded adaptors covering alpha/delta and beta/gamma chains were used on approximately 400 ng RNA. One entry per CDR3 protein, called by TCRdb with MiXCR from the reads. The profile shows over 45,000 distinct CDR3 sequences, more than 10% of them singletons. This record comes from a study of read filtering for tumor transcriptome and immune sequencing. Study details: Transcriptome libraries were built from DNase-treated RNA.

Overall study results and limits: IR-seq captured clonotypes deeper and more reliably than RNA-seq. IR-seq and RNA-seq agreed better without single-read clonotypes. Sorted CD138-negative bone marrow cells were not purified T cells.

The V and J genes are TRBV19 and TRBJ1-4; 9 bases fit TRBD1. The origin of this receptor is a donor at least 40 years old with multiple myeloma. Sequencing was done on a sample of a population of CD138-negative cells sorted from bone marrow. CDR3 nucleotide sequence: TGTGCCAGTCGATATATGGGACAGGGCGCAACTAATGAAAAACTGTTTTTT. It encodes CASRYMGQGATNEKLFF.